Listed here are 16 T cell receptor beta chains from one sample, sequenced in a study of T cells after yellow fever vaccination. TCRdb recomputed calls from the 5' RACE reads with MiXCR, one row per CDR3 protein. Of a few hundred thousand distinct CDR3 sequences in the sample, roughly 3.5% are singletons; the top ten hold around 22%. Source: PBMCs, taken on the day of the yellow fever booster vaccination. Receptor source: a man aged 18 to 30 who received the YFV17D yellow fever vaccine.

This clonotype was seen ten or more times. The V and J genes are TRBV20-1 and TRBJ2-1; D not certain. Trimming stripped 5 bases from V and 4 bases from J, with 9 bases between. The CDR3 has 12 residues. The germline V gene has CDR1 DFQATT and CDR2 SNEGSKA (reference sequence). CDR3 nucleotides: TGCAGTGCTGAAGGACGGTACAATGAGCAGTTCTTC. It specifies CSAEGRYNEQFF.

In its sample, this clonotype was seen many times. J is TRBJ2-3 and V is TRBV7-9; 10 positions match TRBD1. Germline CDR1 SEHNR, CDR2 FQNEAQ (reference sequence). CDR3 length equals 14 residues. With V trimmed by 5 bases and J by 5 bases, 4 bases remained unmatched. CDR3 sequence reads: CASSHRDRGDTQYF. Here the CDR3 DNA reads TGTGCCAGCAGCCACCGGGACAGGGGAGATACGCAGTATTTT.

This clonotype was picked up many times. The J gene is TRBJ1-1, the V gene TRBV5-5, with D unclear. The CDR3 spans 15 residues. Germline CDR1 and CDR2: SGHKS and YYEKEE (reference sequence). V dropped 0 bases and J dropped 0 bases, with 9 bases sitting between them. The CDR3 sequence is CASSLGIRVNTEAFF. CDR3 coding DNA: TGTGCCAGCAGCTTGGGCATACGGGTGAACACTGAAGCTTTCTTT.

This clonotype was seen only a few times. This CDR3 is CASSDLGSQPQHF. CDR3 sequence (DNA): TGTGCCAGCAGTGATTTGGGAAGTCAGCCCCAGCATTTT. The gene calls are TRBV2 and TRBJ1-5, with no clear D. Germline loops: CDR1 SNHLY, CDR2 FYNNEI. Trimming removed 3 bases at V and 6 bases at J, with 9 bases between. This CDR3 has 13 amino acids.

The chain uses TRBV12-3 or TRBV12-4 and TRBJ2-2; 8 bases map to TRBD2. The CDR3 is 16 residues long. Unmatched junction bases numbered 6, after V lost 0 bases and J lost 6 bases. CDR3 amino acids: CASSLALGGAAGELFF. CDR3 bases: TGTGCCAGCAGTTTAGCGCTCGGGGGGGCCGCCGGGGAGCTGTTTTTT.

This clonotype has at least ten counts. The chain is built from TRBV20-1 and TRBJ2-1; the match to TRBD2 covers 7 bases. Germline trimming cut 3 bases from V and 4 bases from J; bases unmatched to any gene: 12. The CDR3 consists of 16 residues. Germline V lookup: CDR1 DFQATT, CDR2 SNEGSKA (reference sequence). In nucleotides, the CDR3 is TGCAGTGCTAGTGGATCCCGACTAGCCGAATACAATGAGCAGTTCTTC. The encoded protein is CSASGSRLAEYNEQFF.

This clonotype turned up a few times. The rearrangement uses TRBV6-1 and TRBJ2-4, with TRBD1 matching 7 bases. The length of the CDR3 is 17 residues. Losses at the gene ends were 7 bases for V and 1 base for J; bases not matched to a gene: 13. Germline CDR1 and CDR2: MNHNS and SASEGT. The CDR3 here is CASNLYQGETAKNIQYF. The CDR3 region has the DNA TGTGCCAGCAATCTATATCAGGGGGAAACGGCCAAAAACATTCAGTACTTC.

The gene calls are TRBV12-3 or TRBV12-4 and TRBJ2-1; unclear D gene. Trimming removed 2 bases from V and 6 bases from J, with 8 bases in between. The CDR3 has 13 residues. The CDR3 bases are TGTGCCAGCAGTTTAAAACGCGTCAATGAGCAGTTCTTC. As protein: CASSLKRVNEQFF.

The chain carries TRBV20-1 and TRBJ1-5; unclear D gene. Trimming took off 2 bases at V and 4 bases at J, with 6 bases between the two ends. The CDR3 is made up of 12 amino acids. Germline V gene data show CDR1 as DFQATT and CDR2 as SNEGSKA (reference sequence). The CDR3 loop reads CSARRKNQPQHF. CDR3 nucleotide sequence: TGCAGTGCTAGACGGAAGAATCAGCCCCAGCATTTT.

V usage is TRBV18 and J usage is TRBJ2-5, with D unresolved. Germline V CDR1 and CDR2: KGHSH, LQKENI. V lost 3 bases to trimming and J lost 0 bases, with 11 bases between them. CDR3 size: 15 residues. CDR3 protein: CASSPPAPYQETQYF. Here the CDR3 DNA reads TGTGCCAGCTCACCTCCAGCGCCGTACCAAGAGACCCAGTACTTC.

The sample holds many counts of this clonotype. CDR3 in DNA: TGCGCCAGCAGCCAGCCCCCCGTCGGGGACACAGATACGCAGTATTTT. It codes for CASSQPPVGDTDTQYF. The chain carries TRBV4-1 and TRBJ2-3; D perhaps matches TRBD2 (5 bases). With 3 bases removed from V and 2 bases from J, the gap between germline ends came to 15 bases. CDR1 is MGHRA and CDR2 is YSYEKL in the germline V gene. This CDR3 has 16 residues.

A few counts support this clonotype. The rearrangement joins TRBV2 to TRBJ2-2; TRBD2 agrees at 10 bases. Germline CDR1 is SNHLY and CDR2 is FYNNEI. The CDR3 loop spans 15 amino acids. V was clipped by 7 bases and J by 4 bases; unmatched bases: 6. The CDR3 loop reads CASMSRTSGTGELFF. The CDR3 DNA reads as TGTGCCAGCATGAGTAGGACTAGCGGCACCGGGGAGCTGTTTTTT.

This clonotype was observed a handful of times. The chain has TRBV11-2 and TRBJ1-5, with D maybe TRBD1 (5 bases). Trimming pared 4 bases from V and 4 bases from J, leaving 14 bases between. Germline V gene lookup returns CDR1 SGHAT and CDR2 FQNNGV. CDR3 length equals 15 residues. For the CDR3, the DNA is TGTGCCAGCAGCTCGGTCGACGACAGAAATCAGCCCCAGCATTTT. It is translated as CASSSVDDRNQPQHF.

This clonotype showed up many times. This chain uses TRBV20-1 with TRBJ1-2; D gene unclear. Trimming took 7 bases from V and 2 from J, leaving 8 bases between them. The germline CDR1 and CDR2 sequences are DFQATT and SNEGSKA (reference sequence). The length of the CDR3 is 11 residues. In nucleotides, the CDR3 is TGCAGTGTTAAACAGAACTATGGCTACACCTTC. This sequence encodes CSVKQNYGYTF.

This chain connects TRBV5-1 to TRBJ2-5, with 8 bases lining up with TRBD2. The CDR3 runs to 14 residues. Trimming took 5 bases from V and 5 from J; bases not matched to a gene: 8. Germline V gene lookup returns CDR1 SGHRS and CDR2 YFSETQ. The DNA for the CDR3 is TGCGCCAGCAGGGAAGGTAGCGGGGATGAGACCCAGTACTTC. The encoded protein is CASREGSGDETQYF.

This clonotype has ten or more counts. This sequence joins TRBV20-1 and TRBJ2-7; tentatively, D is TRBD1 (6 bases). Germline loops: CDR1 DFQATT, CDR2 SNEGSKA (reference sequence). Deletions cut 5 bases from V and 7 bases from J, with 15 bases between. The CDR3 consists of 12 residues. The CDR3: CSAGTGLGEQYV. CDR3 DNA sequence: TGCAGTGCTGGAACAGGGTTGGGGGAGCAGTACGTC.